The following is a T cell receptor beta chain sequence with its context. Its specificity is unknown. Measured with immunoSEQ multiplex PCR; TCRdb has only the in-frame clones, and not every one. The sample lists 500,000 or so clones; around nine tenths were seen once. Indicated treatment: around 19 received Ad26.COV2.S at low or high dose, single or two shots; about 5 received placebo; per-sample allocation not given. It was on day 63 after the first vaccine or placebo injection that samples were taken. The sample came from a Boston adult aged 18-55 years. These data are taken from a study of Ad26.COV2.S vaccination and SARS-CoV-2 variants. In the study overall: Once or twice, 56 days apart, Ad26.COV2.S was delivered intramuscularly. The study's findings and limits: Breadth of non-spike TCRs did not differ between vaccinees and placebo recipients. Total T cell responses, in the TCR breadth and depth analyses, may have been underestimated.

Germline-derived CDR1 and CDR2 are MNHNS and SASEGT. Trimming stripped 4 bases from V and 1 base from J, with 13 bases between. This CDR3 has 16 amino acids. The chain uses TRBV6-1 and TRBJ2-2; D is possibly TRBD1 (6 bases). The TCR comes from a person aged 18 to 59 who received the Ad26.COV2.S COVID-19 vaccine or a placebo. The specimen was peripheral blood, collected in a trial of Ad26.COV2.S vaccine versus placebo. Here the CDR3 DNA reads TGTGCCAGCAGTGGAGGGACACTTGGGAACACCGGGGAGCTGTTTTTT. Its translation is CASSGGTLGNTGELFF.